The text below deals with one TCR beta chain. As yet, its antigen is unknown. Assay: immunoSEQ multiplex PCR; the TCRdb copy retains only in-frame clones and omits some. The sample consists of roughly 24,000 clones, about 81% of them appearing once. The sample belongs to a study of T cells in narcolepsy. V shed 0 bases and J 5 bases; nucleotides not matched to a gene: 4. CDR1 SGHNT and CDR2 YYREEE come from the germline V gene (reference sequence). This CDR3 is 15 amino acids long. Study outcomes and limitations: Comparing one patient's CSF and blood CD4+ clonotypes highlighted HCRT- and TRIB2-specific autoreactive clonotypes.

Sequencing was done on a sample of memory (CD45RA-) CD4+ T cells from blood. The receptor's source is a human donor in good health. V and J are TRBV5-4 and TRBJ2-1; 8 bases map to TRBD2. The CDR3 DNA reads TGTGCCAGCAGCTTGGCCCGGGGGGGAAACAATGAGCAGTTCTTC. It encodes CASSLARGGNNEQFF.